A selection of T cell receptor beta chains follows, all from one sample in a study of T-cell reconstitution after alpha-beta-depleted transplantation in children. TCRdb re-called the PCR reads with MiXCR, one entry per CDR3 protein. The data show about 610,000 distinct CDR3 sequences, under 12% seen once. The sample was PBMCs from the stem cell graft donor, taken from the stem cell graft. The origin of the receptors is a human donor who donated a stem cell graft to a child with acute myeloid leukemia. Each CDR3 is given with its conserved first and last residue. A D gene is named only where the DNA matches it firmly. A clone size is listed for some rows: how often the clone was seen (once, few, many), or a class if it is expanded.

abundance: few
v_gene: TRBV7-2
j_gene: TRBJ2-2
d_gene: TRBD2
CDR3nt: TGTGCCAGCAGCTCCGGGACTAGCGGGAGTCTAGGCGGGGAGCTGTTTTTT
CDR3aa: CASSSGTSGSLGGELFF

abundance: many
v_gene: TRBV15
j_gene: TRBJ2-3
d_gene: TRBD2
CDR3nt: TGTGCCACCAGCAGAGACGGTCTAGCGGGAGGCGATACGCAGTATTTT
CDR3aa: CATSRDGLAGGDTQYF

abundance: once
v_gene: TRBV5-1
j_gene: TRBJ2-2
d_gene: .
CDR3nt: TGCGCCAGCAGGGATAGCGGGAACACCGGGGAGCTGTTTTTT
CDR3aa: CASRDSGNTGELFF

abundance: many
v_gene: TRBV21-1
j_gene: TRBJ2-2
d_gene: .
CDR3nt: TGTGCCAGCTACCCCCCAAGCGCCGGGACTAGGACGGGCGGGGAGCTGTTTTTT
CDR3aa: CASYPPSAGTRTGGELFF

abundance: .
v_gene: TRBV20-1
j_gene: TRBJ1-1
d_gene: .
CDR3nt: TGCAGTGGAGGCAAGGGAGTCGGTGAAGCTTTCTTT
CDR3aa: CSGGKGVGEAFF

abundance: .
v_gene: TRBV7-9
j_gene: TRBJ2-5
d_gene: .
CDR3nt: TGTGCCAGCAGCCCCGAAATGGGAGTAGAGGAGACCCAGTACTTC
CDR3aa: CASSPEMGVEETQYF

abundance: .
v_gene: TRBV12-3/TRBV12-4
j_gene: TRBJ1-2
d_gene: .
CDR3nt: TGTGCCAGCAGCCAACGACAGAACATTGGCTACACCTTC
CDR3aa: CASSQRQNIGYTF

abundance: many
v_gene: TRBV20-1
j_gene: TRBJ1-5
d_gene: .
CDR3nt: TGCAGTGCTGGCAATCAGCCCCAGCATTTT
CDR3aa: CSAGNQPQHF

abundance: few
v_gene: TRBV10-3
j_gene: TRBJ2-1
d_gene: TRBD1
CDR3nt: TGTGCCATCAGTGTAAGTCAGGGGGCGCCTGGCAATGAGCAGTTCTTC
CDR3aa: CAISVSQGAPGNEQFF

abundance: .
v_gene: TRBV20-1
j_gene: TRBJ2-7
d_gene: .
CDR3nt: TGCAGTGCGAGGGCGGGGCCCATCCACTCCTACGAGCAGTACTTC
CDR3aa: CSARAGPIHSYEQYF

abundance: few
v_gene: TRBV24-1
j_gene: TRBJ2-1
d_gene: .
CDR3nt: TGTGCCACCAGTGATTTTGGGGGAGATTCCTACAATGAGCAGTTCTTC
CDR3aa: CATSDFGGDSYNEQFF

abundance: medium-sized
v_gene: TRBV12-3/TRBV12-4
j_gene: TRBJ2-5
d_gene: .
CDR3nt: TGTGCCAGCAGTTTAGGGGAGACCCAGTACTTC
CDR3aa: CASSLGETQYF

abundance: .
v_gene: TRBV5-1
j_gene: TRBJ2-7
d_gene: .
CDR3nt: TGCGCCAGCAGCTTGGTTCCGACAGTAATATCCGCCGAGCAGTACTTC
CDR3aa: CASSLVPTVISAEQYF

abundance: few
v_gene: TRBV20-1
j_gene: TRBJ2-5
d_gene: .
CDR3nt: TGCAGTGCCCCTGACCTCGGGAGAATAGAGACCCAGTACTTC
CDR3aa: CSAPDLGRIETQYF

abundance: .
v_gene: TRBV4-3
j_gene: TRBJ2-7
d_gene: .
CDR3nt: TGCGCCAGCAGCCACGGGACTCTCTTCTACGAGCAGTACTTC
CDR3aa: CASSHGTLFYEQYF

abundance: .
v_gene: TRBV29-1
j_gene: TRBJ1-1
d_gene: TRBD1
CDR3nt: TGCAGCGCACGGGACAGGGGGTTGGGTGGAGTTGAAGCTTTCTTT
CDR3aa: CSARDRGLGGVEAFF

abundance: .
v_gene: TRBV7-9
j_gene: TRBJ2-7
d_gene: TRBD2
CDR3nt: TGTGCCAGCACCTTGACTAGCGGGAGATGGGCCTACGAGCAGTACTTC
CDR3aa: CASTLTSGRWAYEQYF

abundance: .
v_gene: TRBV6-1
j_gene: TRBJ2-6
d_gene: TRBD1
CDR3nt: TGTGCCAGCAGTCTCCAAGACAGGGCTGGGGCCAACGTCCTGACTTTC
CDR3aa: CASSLQDRAGANVLTF

abundance: .
v_gene: TRBV20-1
j_gene: TRBJ2-7
d_gene: .
CDR3nt: TGCAGTGCTAGAGATTCAAGAATCCTCTCCTACGAGCAGTACTTC
CDR3aa: CSARDSRILSYEQYF

abundance: many
v_gene: TRBV18
j_gene: TRBJ2-1
d_gene: .
CDR3nt: TGTGCCAGCTCACAACGTTACAATGAGCAGTTCTTC
CDR3aa: CASSQRYNEQFF

abundance: few
v_gene: TRBV14
j_gene: TRBJ1-2
d_gene: .
CDR3nt: TGTGCCAGCAGCCCAGAGACAGCTCACTATGGCTACACCTTC
CDR3aa: CASSPETAHYGYTF

abundance: few
v_gene: TRBV11-2
j_gene: TRBJ2-3
d_gene: .
CDR3nt: TGTGCCAGCAGCCATCACCCACTAGCTCCCCCCACAGATACGCAGTATTTT
CDR3aa: CASSHHPLAPPTDTQYF

abundance: .
v_gene: TRBV7-2
j_gene: TRBJ2-2
d_gene: .
CDR3nt: TGTGCCAGCAGCTTAGCCCCGCGGGCGAACACCGGGGAGCTGTTTTTT
CDR3aa: CASSLAPRANTGELFF

abundance: few
v_gene: TRBV7-2
j_gene: TRBJ2-4
d_gene: .
CDR3nt: TGTGCCAGCAGCTCCCCAGGGGCGGAAAACATTCAGTACTTC
CDR3aa: CASSSPGAENIQYF

abundance: few
v_gene: TRBV20-1
j_gene: TRBJ2-4
d_gene: TRBD2
CDR3nt: TGCAGTGCTAGGGGACGCGGACTAGCGGGAGGGTTAAGACAAAACATTCAGTACTTC
CDR3aa: CSARGRGLAGGLRQNIQYF

abundance: .
v_gene: TRBV20-1
j_gene: TRBJ2-5
d_gene: .
CDR3nt: TGCAGTGCTCTTACAGAGACCCAGTACTTC
CDR3aa: CSALTETQYF

abundance: .
v_gene: TRBV5-1
j_gene: TRBJ2-7
d_gene: .
CDR3nt: TGCGCCAGCAGCTTGCTTATGGACGAGCAGTACTTC
CDR3aa: CASSLLMDEQYF

abundance: few
v_gene: TRBV6-2/TRBV6-3
j_gene: TRBJ2-2
d_gene: TRBD1
CDR3nt: TGTGCCAGCAGAGGACAGGGGGCCGGGGAGCTGTTTTTT
CDR3aa: CASRGQGAGELFF

abundance: .
v_gene: TRBV7-2
j_gene: TRBJ2-5
d_gene: TRBD1
CDR3nt: TGTGCCAGCAGCTTTCGTACCGGGACAGAAAAAGAGACCCAGTACTTC
CDR3aa: CASSFRTGTEKETQYF

abundance: .
v_gene: TRBV12-3/TRBV12-4
j_gene: TRBJ1-5
d_gene: TRBD1
CDR3nt: TGTGCCAGCAGTTTAAAGGGACAGGGTTATCAGCCCCAGCATTTT
CDR3aa: CASSLKGQGYQPQHF

abundance: few
v_gene: TRBV6-1
j_gene: TRBJ2-1
d_gene: TRBD2
CDR3nt: TGTGCCAGCAGCCGACGGACTAGCGGGAGTCTCTACAATGAGCAGTTCTTC
CDR3aa: CASSRRTSGSLYNEQFF

abundance: .
v_gene: TRBV4-3
j_gene: TRBJ2-2
d_gene: TRBD1
CDR3nt: TGCGCCAGCAGCCAAGGACAGGGGAGTGGGGAGCTGTTTTTT
CDR3aa: CASSQGQGSGELFF

abundance: .
v_gene: TRBV20-1
j_gene: TRBJ2-7
d_gene: .
CDR3nt: TGCAGTGCTAGAGAGGAAAGGGTGAGGGACGAGCAGTACTTC
CDR3aa: CSAREERVRDEQYF

abundance: many
v_gene: TRBV7-9
j_gene: TRBJ1-4
d_gene: TRBD1
CDR3nt: TGTGCCAGCAGCTCCGGACAGGGGAAAGAAAAACTGTTTTTT
CDR3aa: CASSSGQGKEKLFF

abundance: many
v_gene: TRBV7-2
j_gene: TRBJ2-7
d_gene: TRBD2
CDR3nt: TGTGCCAGCAGCTTAGTAGGTAGCGGGCTGTCCTACGAGCAGTACTTC
CDR3aa: CASSLVGSGLSYEQYF

abundance: few
v_gene: TRBV14
j_gene: TRBJ2-4
d_gene: .
CDR3nt: TGTGCCAGCAGCCAAGGACAGGTCGGAAACATTCAGTACTTC
CDR3aa: CASSQGQVGNIQYF

abundance: few
v_gene: TRBV20-1
j_gene: TRBJ1-3
d_gene: TRBD1
CDR3nt: TGCAGTGCGTTGGGACAGCGTACACTGGCGGGAAACACCATATATTTT
CDR3aa: CSALGQRTLAGNTIYF

abundance: .
v_gene: TRBV30
j_gene: TRBJ2-1
d_gene: .
CDR3nt: TGTGCCTGGTCCGGTGGGGGCGGCAGGGATGAGCAGTTCTTC
CDR3aa: CAWSGGGGRDEQFF

abundance: many
v_gene: TRBV19
j_gene: TRBJ2-1
d_gene: .
CDR3nt: TGTGCCAGTAGTATAGGGCAGGCGAGCTCCTACAATGAGCAGTTCTTC
CDR3aa: CASSIGQASSYNEQFF

abundance: few
v_gene: TRBV7-9
j_gene: TRBJ2-7
d_gene: .
CDR3nt: TGTGCCAGCAGCTCAATGGTGGACCGGGGACTCTCCTCCTACGAGCAGTACTTC
CDR3aa: CASSSMVDRGLSSYEQYF

abundance: .
v_gene: TRBV20-1
j_gene: TRBJ2-7
d_gene: .
CDR3nt: TGCAGTGCTAGGAGGGCGGGCGTCTACGAGCAGTACTTC
CDR3aa: CSARRAGVYEQYF

abundance: .
v_gene: TRBV9
j_gene: TRBJ1-3
d_gene: .
CDR3nt: TGTGCCAGCAGCGCCGTGGCCCCTGGACATAGCTCTGGAAACACCATATATTTT
CDR3aa: CASSAVAPGHSSGNTIYF

abundance: .
v_gene: TRBV4-2
j_gene: TRBJ2-1
d_gene: .
CDR3nt: TGTGCCAGCAGCCAGGCGGGACAGCGGGCCAACAATGAGCAGTTCTTC
CDR3aa: CASSQAGQRANNEQFF

abundance: few
v_gene: TRBV20-1
j_gene: TRBJ1-1
d_gene: .
CDR3nt: TGCAGTGCTAGAGACGGGGGGAGGACTGAAGCTTTCTTT
CDR3aa: CSARDGGRTEAFF

abundance: .
v_gene: TRBV28
j_gene: TRBJ1-4
d_gene: TRBD1
CDR3nt: TGTGCCAGCAGTGGAACGACAGGGGTAAGAGAAAAACTGTTTTTT
CDR3aa: CASSGTTGVREKLFF

abundance: few
v_gene: TRBV28
j_gene: TRBJ1-1
d_gene: .
CDR3nt: TGTGCCAGCACAGGACAGATTGAAGCTTTCTTT
CDR3aa: CASTGQIEAFF

abundance: .
v_gene: TRBV20-1
j_gene: TRBJ2-2
d_gene: .
CDR3nt: TGCAGTGCTGGACTGCCTGGAGGCACCGGGGAGCTGTTTTTT
CDR3aa: CSAGLPGGTGELFF

abundance: .
v_gene: TRBV29-1
j_gene: TRBJ1-3
d_gene: .
CDR3nt: TGCAGCGTTGGAAAAGCGGGACCGAGAAACACCATATATTTT
CDR3aa: CSVGKAGPRNTIYF

abundance: .
v_gene: TRBV20-1
j_gene: TRBJ2-7
d_gene: .
CDR3nt: TGCAGTGCCCGCCAGCGGGCCGACTACGAGCAGTACTTC
CDR3aa: CSARQRADYEQYF

abundance: many
v_gene: TRBV7-9
j_gene: TRBJ1-1
d_gene: .
CDR3nt: TGTGCCAGCAGCCCCGTGGGGGGCACTGAAGCTTTCTTT
CDR3aa: CASSPVGGTEAFF

abundance: few
v_gene: TRBV11-2
j_gene: TRBJ2-7
d_gene: .
CDR3nt: TGTGCCAGCAGCACACGTGGTTATACCTACGAGCAGTACTTC
CDR3aa: CASSTRGYTYEQYF